What follows describes a single TCR beta chain. No cognate antigen has been identified for it. Base-call qualities are not available, and no considerably larger clone is one nucleotide away. These data belong to a study of radiation and T cells in renal cell carcinoma (dated by TCRdb to the early 2020s). Notes on the research overall: The samples were obtained from a clinical trial, where primary renal cell carcinomas were treated with 15 Gy stereotactic body radiation therapy and then removed by nephrectomy 4 weeks afterward. In the approximately 58 samples combined, some 4 million unique CDR3 nucleotide sequences were found, encoding about 2.7 million unique CDR3 amino acid sequences. A total of 50 to 55 samples underwent TCR beta sequencing, made up of about 25 tumors and some 27 peripheral blood samples. What the work shows at the level of the full study, not this receptor alone: In blood, the top tumor clonotypes increased from baseline to 2 weeks after radiation and then shrank by 4 weeks, which suggests a temporary expansion of tumor-resident clones. Effects of radiation dose or scheduling on the TCR repertoire could not be addressed with the single-armed trial design. Dynamics of the blood repertoire were not tracked past 4 weeks after treatment. Because pretreatment tumor biopsies were not available, the baseline intratumoral presence of clonotypes could not be determined.

The time point label, read with the paper, signifies: blood 2 weeks post-SBRT. This specimen's treatment or condition label, per the study, means: 15 Gy SBRT to primary tumor, nephrectomy 4 weeks later. To follow tumor-enriched clonotypes, peripheral blood was collected serially from radiation-treated patients at baseline and again at 2 weeks and 4 weeks after SBRT. Every patient's renal cell carcinoma showed clear cell pathology. Genomic DNA for TCR sequencing was prepared using the QIAamp DNA Blood Mini Kit (Qiagen). Samples were included in the analyses only if all quality control checks were passed. CDR1 and CDR2 are read off the germline V gene as SGHTA and FQGNSA. V lost 1 base and J lost 1 base; the stretch between them is 13 bases long. The cysteine opens and the phenylalanine closes a CDR3 of 17 amino acids. Only the CDR3 part of the read is kept: 51 bases, read in frame from the first base.

The immunoSEQ kit was used, according to the manufacturer's recommendations, to generate TCR beta libraries from genomic DNA. To prepare libraries, a first multiplex PCR with proprietary primers was run, followed by a second PCR that added unique barcodes, and a bead cleanup was done after each round. Each sample batch included a kit-provided positive control reaction and a negative control reaction. The final libraries were assessed on an Agilent 4200 TapeStation D1000 ScreenTape, pooled by volume, and quantified by qPCR. Sequencing was performed on an Illumina NextSeq500 using a MidOutput 150-cycle cartridge, with 156 Read1 cycles, 15 Index1 cycles, and the kit custom primers. The pooled library was loaded at roughly 0.9 pM with roughly 20% PhiX control spiked in. The paper's data handling went like this. Vendor-processed data were analyzed in R, with a clonotype defined as all T cells sharing the same CDR3 nucleotide sequence. In the clone abundance analyses, frequencies were normalized to the 10,000 most abundant clones in each sample. Before analysis, public T cell clones were removed, and these numbered fewer than five per sample on average. An abundance difference of at least 32-fold between compartments was the criterion for calling clonotypes tumor-enriched or baseline blood-enriched. Clonotypes expanded or contracted between blood time points were identified with a beta-binomial differential abundance model. The Baroni-Urbani and Buser coefficient was used to measure tumor-blood repertoire similarity, and groups were compared with two-tailed Wilcoxon tests in R. This immuneACCESS table, as held by TCRdb, lists in-frame sequences with V and J called but not all clones. Of the missing ones, under half trace to an unresolved V gene in checked studies; the others have no known cause. V, J and clone size were drawn from that table, and D and trimming were deduced from the DNA. Counted in this sample were roughly 150,000 clones; around 90% of them appeared once. The ten largest account for 13% of the sample.

The sequence was collected from a woman between 50 and 59 years old with renal cell carcinoma. The chain was built from TRBV7-2 and TRBJ2-2; the D segment cannot be called with confidence. The sample consisted of blood, taken from a patient whose treatment included radiotherapy and nephrectomy. CDR3 region: CASSLGGIRLNTGELFF. DNA sequence: TGTGCCAGCAGCTTAGGGGGAATCCGTTTGAACACCGGGGAGCTGTTTTTT. This CDR3, with the reference TRBV7-2 and TRBJ2-2 proteins standing in past its ends, gives the full variable domain GAGVSQSPSNKVTEKGKDVELRCDPISGHTALYWYRQSLGQGLEFLIYFQGNSAPDKSGLPSDRFSAERTGGSVSTLTIQRTQQEDSAVYLCASSLGGIRLNTGELFFGEGSRLTVL.